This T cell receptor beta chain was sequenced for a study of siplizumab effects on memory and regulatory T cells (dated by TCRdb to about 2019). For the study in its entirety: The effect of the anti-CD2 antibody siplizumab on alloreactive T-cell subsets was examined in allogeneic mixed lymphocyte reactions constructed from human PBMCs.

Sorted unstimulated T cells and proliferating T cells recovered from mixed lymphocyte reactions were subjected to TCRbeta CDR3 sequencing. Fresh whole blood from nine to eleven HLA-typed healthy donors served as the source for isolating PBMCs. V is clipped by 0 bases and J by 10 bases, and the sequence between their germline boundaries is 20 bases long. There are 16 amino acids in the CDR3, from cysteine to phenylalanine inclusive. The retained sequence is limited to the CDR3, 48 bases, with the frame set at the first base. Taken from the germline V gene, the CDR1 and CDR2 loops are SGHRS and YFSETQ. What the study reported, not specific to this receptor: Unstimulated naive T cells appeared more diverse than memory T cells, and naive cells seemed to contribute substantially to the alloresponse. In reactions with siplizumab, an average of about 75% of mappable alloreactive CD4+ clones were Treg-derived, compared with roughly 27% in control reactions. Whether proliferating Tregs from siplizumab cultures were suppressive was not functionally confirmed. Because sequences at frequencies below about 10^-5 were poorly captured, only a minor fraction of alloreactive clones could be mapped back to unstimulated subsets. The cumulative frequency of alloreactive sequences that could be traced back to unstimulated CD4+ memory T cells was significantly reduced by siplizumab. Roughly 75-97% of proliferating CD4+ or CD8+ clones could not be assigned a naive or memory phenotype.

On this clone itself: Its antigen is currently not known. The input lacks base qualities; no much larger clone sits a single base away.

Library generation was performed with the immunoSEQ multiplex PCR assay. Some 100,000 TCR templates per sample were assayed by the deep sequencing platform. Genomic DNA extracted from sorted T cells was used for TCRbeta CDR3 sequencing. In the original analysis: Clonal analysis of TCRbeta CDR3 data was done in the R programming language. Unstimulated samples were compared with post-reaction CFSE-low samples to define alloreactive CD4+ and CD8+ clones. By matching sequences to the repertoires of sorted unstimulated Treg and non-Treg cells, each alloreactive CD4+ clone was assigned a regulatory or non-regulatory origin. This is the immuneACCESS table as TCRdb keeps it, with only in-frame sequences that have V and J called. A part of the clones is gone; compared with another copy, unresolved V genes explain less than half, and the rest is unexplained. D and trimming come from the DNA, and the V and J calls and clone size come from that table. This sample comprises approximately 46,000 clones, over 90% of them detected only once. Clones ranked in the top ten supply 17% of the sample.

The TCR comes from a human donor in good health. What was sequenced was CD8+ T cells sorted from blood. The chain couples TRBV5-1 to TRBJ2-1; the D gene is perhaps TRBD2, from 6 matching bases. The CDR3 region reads CASSLEYAGPGFEQFF. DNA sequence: TGCGCCAGCAGCTTGGAGTATGCGGGGCCGGGATTCGAGCAGTTCTTC.